The text below deals with one TCR beta chain. This sample is part of a study of T-cell reconstitution after alpha-beta-depleted transplantation in children. CDR1 and CDR2 (germline): DFQATT, SNEGSKA (reference sequence). The CDR3 has 14 residues. V dropped 4 bases and J dropped 3 bases, with 16 bases sitting between them. Unique molecular identifiers featured in how the TCRbeta library was prepared. From the PCR reads, TCRdb called clonotypes with MiXCR, one entry per CDR3 protein. The top ten clones hold around 2.8% of a sample with some 250,000 distinct CDR3 sequences, approximately 12% of them seen once.

The V call is TRBV20-1, the J call TRBJ2-7, with no clear D. This specimen consisted of PBMCs from the stem cell graft donor, obtained from the stem cell graft. The sequence was obtained from a human donor who donated a stem cell graft to a child with acute lymphoblastic leukemia. The chain's CDR3 is CSAKNPRASYEQYF. The CDR3 DNA follows: TGCAGTGCTAAGAACCCTCGGGCTAGCTACGAGCAGTACTTC.